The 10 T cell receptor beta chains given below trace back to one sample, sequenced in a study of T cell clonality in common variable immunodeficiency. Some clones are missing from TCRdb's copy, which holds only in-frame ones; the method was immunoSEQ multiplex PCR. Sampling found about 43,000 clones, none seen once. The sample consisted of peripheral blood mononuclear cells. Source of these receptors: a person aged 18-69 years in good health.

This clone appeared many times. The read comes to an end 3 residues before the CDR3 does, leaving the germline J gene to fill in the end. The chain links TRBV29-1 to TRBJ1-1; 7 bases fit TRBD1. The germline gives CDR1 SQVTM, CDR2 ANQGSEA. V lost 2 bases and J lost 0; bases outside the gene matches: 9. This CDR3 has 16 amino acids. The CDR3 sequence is CSVERQGGNMNTEAFF. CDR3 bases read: TGCAGCGTTGAACGGCAGGGGGGAAACATGAACACTGAA.

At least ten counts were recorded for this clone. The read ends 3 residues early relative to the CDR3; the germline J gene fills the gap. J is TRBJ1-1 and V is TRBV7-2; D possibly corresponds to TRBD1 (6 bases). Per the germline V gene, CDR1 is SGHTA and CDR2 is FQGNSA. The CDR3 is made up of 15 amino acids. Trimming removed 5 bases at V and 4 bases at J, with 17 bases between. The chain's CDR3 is CASSPGQSTSTEAFF. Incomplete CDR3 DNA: TGTGCCAGCAGCCCTGGACAGTCGACTTCCACTGAA.

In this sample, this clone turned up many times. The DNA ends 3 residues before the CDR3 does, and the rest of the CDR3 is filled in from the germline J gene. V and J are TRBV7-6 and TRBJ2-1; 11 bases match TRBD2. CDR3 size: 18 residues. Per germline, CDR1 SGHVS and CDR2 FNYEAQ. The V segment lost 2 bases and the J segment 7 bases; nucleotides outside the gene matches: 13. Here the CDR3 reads CASSLKGLAEPGGNEQFF. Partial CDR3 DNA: TGTGCCAGCAGCTTAAAGGGACTAGCGGAACCGGGAGGGAATGAG.

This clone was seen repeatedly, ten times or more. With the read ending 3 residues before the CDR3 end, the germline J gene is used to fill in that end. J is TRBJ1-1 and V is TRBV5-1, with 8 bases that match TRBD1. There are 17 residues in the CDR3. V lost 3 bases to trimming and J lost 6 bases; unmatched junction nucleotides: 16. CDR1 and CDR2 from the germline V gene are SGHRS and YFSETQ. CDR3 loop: CASSWGRDRPRGAEAFF. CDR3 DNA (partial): TGCGCCAGCAGCTGGGGCAGGGACAGGCCACGGGGAGCTGAA.

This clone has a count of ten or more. The CDR3 sequence: CASSPVKRGGDARPSTGELFF. The sequenced CDR3 bases are TGCGCCAGCAGTCCCGTCAAACGCGGGGGGGACGCGCGTCCGAGTACCGGGGAG. The chain combines TRBV23-1 with TRBJ2-2; 9 positions agree with TRBD2. The CDR3 end is not reached by the read, which stops 3 residues before it; the germline J gene fills it in. TRBV23-1 is sorted into the ORF group, with uncertain function. The CDR3 consists of 21 residues. V dropped 4 bases and J dropped 5; count of bases not matched to a gene: 23.

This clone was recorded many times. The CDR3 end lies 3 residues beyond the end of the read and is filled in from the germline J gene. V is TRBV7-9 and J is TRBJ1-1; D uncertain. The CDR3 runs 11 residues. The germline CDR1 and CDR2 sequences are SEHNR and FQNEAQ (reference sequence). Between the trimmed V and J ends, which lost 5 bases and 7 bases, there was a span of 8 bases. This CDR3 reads CASSLILEAFF. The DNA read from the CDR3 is TGTGCCAGCAGCCTCATACTTGAA.

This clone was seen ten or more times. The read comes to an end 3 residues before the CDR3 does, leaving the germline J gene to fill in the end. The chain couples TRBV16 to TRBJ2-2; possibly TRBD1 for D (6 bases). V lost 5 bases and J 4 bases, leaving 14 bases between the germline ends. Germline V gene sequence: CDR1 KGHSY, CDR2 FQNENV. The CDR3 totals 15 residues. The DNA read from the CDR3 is TGTGCCAGCAGCGGCACAGGGAGAGGCACCGGGGAG. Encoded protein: CASSGTGRGTGE. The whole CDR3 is CASSGTGRGTGELFF.

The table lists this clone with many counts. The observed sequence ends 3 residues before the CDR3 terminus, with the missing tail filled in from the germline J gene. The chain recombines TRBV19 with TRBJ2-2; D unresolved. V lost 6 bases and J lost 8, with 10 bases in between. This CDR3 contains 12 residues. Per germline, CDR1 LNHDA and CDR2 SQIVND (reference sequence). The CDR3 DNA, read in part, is TGTGCCAGTAGGAAGGTTTCAGGGGAG. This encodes CASRKVSGE. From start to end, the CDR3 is CASRKVSGELFF.

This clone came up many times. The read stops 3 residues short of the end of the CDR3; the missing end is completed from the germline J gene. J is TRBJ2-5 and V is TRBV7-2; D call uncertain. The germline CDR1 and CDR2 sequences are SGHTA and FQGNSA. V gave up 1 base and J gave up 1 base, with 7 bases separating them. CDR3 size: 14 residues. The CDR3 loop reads CASSLVVRQETQYF. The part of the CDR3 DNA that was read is TGTGCCAGCAGCTTAGTTGTGCGCCAAGAGACC. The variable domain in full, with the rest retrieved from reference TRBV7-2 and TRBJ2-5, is GAGVSQSPSNKVTEKGKDVELRCDPISGHTALYWYRQSLGQGLEFLIYFQGNSAPDKSGLPSDRFSAERTGGSVSTLTIQRTQQEDSAVYLCASSLVVRQETQYFGPGTRLLVL.

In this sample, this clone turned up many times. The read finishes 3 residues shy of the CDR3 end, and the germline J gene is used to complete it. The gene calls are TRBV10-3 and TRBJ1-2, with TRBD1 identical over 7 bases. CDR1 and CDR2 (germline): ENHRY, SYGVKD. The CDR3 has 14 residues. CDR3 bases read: TGTGCCATCAGTGATAGAGACAGGGTTGAGGGC. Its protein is CAISDRDRVEG. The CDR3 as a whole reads CAISDRDRVEGYTF.